This T cell receptor beta chain was obtained from a study of read filtering for tumor transcriptome and immune sequencing. Molecular barcoded adaptors covering alpha/delta and beta/gamma chains were used on 400 ng RNA. One entry per CDR3 protein results from TCRdb running MiXCR on the reads. There are approximately 150,000 distinct CDR3 sequences in the sample; approximately 13% occur only once, and around 8.3% lies in the top ten. This clonotype has just a few counts. The germline CDR1 and CDR2 sequences are SGHDN and FVKESK. CDR3 length: 16 residues. V dropped 1 base and J dropped 2; count of bases not matched to a gene: 3.

The clonotype was recovered from a donor aged 40 or over with multiple myeloma. This chain links TRBV14 with TRBJ2-3; 10 positions match TRBD2. Sequenced sample: a population of CD138-negative cells sorted from bone marrow. The CDR3 DNA sequence: TGTGCCAGCAGCCAAGGCCTAGCGGGGGTCACAGATACGCAGTATTTT. Protein: CASSQGLAGVTDTQYF.